These T cell receptor beta chains were read from a single sample in a study of shared T cell receptors in the human thymus. This table comes from immunoSEQ multiplex PCR, and its TCRdb copy is limited to in-frame clones, with some not included. The sample has just under 550,000 clones; about four fifths are singletons. Separately, the same data were catalogued under a study of human thymus T cells.

Sequenced: thymocytes. Receptors originate from a boy younger than two with a congenital heart defect. The CDR3 runs from the conserved cysteine through the conserved F or W. A row's size may be missing; if present it is once, few, many or a size class.

CSVDGGAVAGDPYEQYF	TRBV29-1	TRBJ2-7	once
CASSDLRDTNSNQPQHF	TRBV2	TRBJ1-5	-
CASSGRVGEQFF	TRBV27	TRBJ2-1	once
CASSLSGDRVYEQYF	TRBV5-4	TRBJ2-7	-
CASSAWRGQGLSISNQPQHF	TRBV21-1	TRBJ1-5	once
CASRIAGGDNEQFF	TRBV2	TRBJ2-1	-
CATSRDLQVTETQYF	TRBV15	TRBJ2-5	-
CASSLQFGLAEETQYF	TRBV27	TRBJ2-5	-
CASSPNDSSGRARETQYF	TRBV27	TRBJ2-5	-
CASSLGWAAPRGANVLTF	TRBV19	TRBJ2-6	-
CASARTSGDPYEQYF	TRBV10-2	TRBJ2-7	few
CASSVGQRRNYGYTF	TRBV9	TRBJ1-2	-
CACPREYTGELFF	TRBV30	TRBJ2-2	-
CASSDRTGGAEFSGNTIYF	TRBV6-1	TRBJ1-3	-
CASSPNKFGDTEAFF	TRBV7-2	TRBJ1-1	-
CASSRQGTEAFF	TRBV18	TRBJ1-1	-
CASSWRAPGRNEQYF	TRBV7-2	TRBJ2-7	-
CASSPEKKSSYEQYF	TRBV11-1	TRBJ2-7	few
CAWNGGNEKLFF	TRBV30	TRBJ1-4	-
CASSQNDRNGYTF	TRBV23-1	TRBJ1-2	-
CASSLEREVTDTQYF	TRBV7-6	TRBJ2-3	-
CTSSGGQGGTQPQHF	TRBV2	TRBJ1-5	-
CASSQGTLRDRVEQYF	TRBV4-2	TRBJ2-7	-
CASTQARGTLYNEQFF	TRBV5-4	TRBJ2-1	-
CASRAIAGAGGELFF	TRBV2	TRBJ2-2	-
CASSQVASGTPYNEQFF	TRBV4-1	TRBJ2-1	-
CSARPRHEQFF	TRBV20-1	TRBJ2-1	-
CASSRRGGYEQYF	TRBV19	TRBJ2-7	-
CASSKLTGLEQFF	TRBV27	TRBJ2-1	-
CASNPKAGPPYEQYF	TRBV6-6	TRBJ2-7	few
CASSQTPGTTNSYNEQFF	TRBV19	TRBJ2-1	-
CSVEPGQGGEQYF	TRBV29-1	-	-
CASSPWTSVSYEQYF	TRBV5-6	TRBJ2-7	few
CAISEGQGRNEQYF	TRBV10-3	TRBJ2-7	-
CASRIKPGQGDYYEQYF	TRBV11-2	TRBJ2-7	-
CASSSGERSGDEQFF	TRBV5-6	TRBJ2-1	-
CASSPGPPKTGELFF	TRBV18	TRBJ2-2	-
CASSLDRLPYEQYF	TRBV7-9	TRBJ2-7	-
CASSYLPGTNYGYTF	TRBV6-6	TRBJ1-2	-
CASSQAFAGYPGELFF	TRBV4-3	TRBJ2-2	few
CASSKPGTGEFKETQYF	TRBV11-2	TRBJ2-5	-
CASSGGNEQFF	TRBV19	TRBJ2-1	-
CASSPTARQGAPYNEQFF	TRBV18	TRBJ2-1	once
CASSAGQGWTDTQYF	TRBV5-6	TRBJ2-3	-
CASSERTGPQPQHF	TRBV2	TRBJ1-5	-
CASSQEAGGGEKLFF	TRBV4-3	TRBJ1-4	few
CASSTRLAGYQETQYF	TRBV27	TRBJ2-5	-
CASSELHEQYF	TRBV25-1	TRBJ2-7	few
CASSEVQGGETQYF	TRBV2	TRBJ2-5	few
CASSLGGGTVSYEQYF	TRBV7-2	TRBJ2-7	-
CASSYRPGSSYNEQFF	TRBV6-5	TRBJ2-1	-
CASSPGTSGRLREQYF	TRBV7-6	TRBJ2-7	-
CASSLAGSPAFYEQYF	TRBV5-1	TRBJ2-7	-